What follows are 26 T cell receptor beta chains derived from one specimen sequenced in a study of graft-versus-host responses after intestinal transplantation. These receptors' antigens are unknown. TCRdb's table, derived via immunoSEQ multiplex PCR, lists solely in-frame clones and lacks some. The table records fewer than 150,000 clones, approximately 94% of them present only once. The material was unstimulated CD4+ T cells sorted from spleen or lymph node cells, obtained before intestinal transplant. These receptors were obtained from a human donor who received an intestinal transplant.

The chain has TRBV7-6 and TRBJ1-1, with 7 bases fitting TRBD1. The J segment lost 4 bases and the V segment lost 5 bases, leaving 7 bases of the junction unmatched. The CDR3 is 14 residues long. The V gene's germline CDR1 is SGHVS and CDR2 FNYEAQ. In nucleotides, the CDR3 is TGTGCCAGCAGCCCTCCGGACAGGTTCACTGAAGCTTTCTTT. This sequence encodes CASSPPDRFTEAFF.

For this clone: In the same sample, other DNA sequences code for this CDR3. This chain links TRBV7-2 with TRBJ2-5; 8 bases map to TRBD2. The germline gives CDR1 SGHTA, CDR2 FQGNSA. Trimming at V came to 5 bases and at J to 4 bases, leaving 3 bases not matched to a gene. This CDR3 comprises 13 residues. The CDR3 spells CASSLSGGETQYF. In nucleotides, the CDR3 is TGTGCCAGCAGCCTAAGCGGGGGAGAGACCCAGTACTTC.

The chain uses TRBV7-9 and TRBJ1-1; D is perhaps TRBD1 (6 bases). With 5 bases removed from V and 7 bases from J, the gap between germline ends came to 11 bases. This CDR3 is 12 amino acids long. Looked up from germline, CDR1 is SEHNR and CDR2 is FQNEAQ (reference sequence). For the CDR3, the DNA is TGTGCCAGCAGCAGGGACAAGTTTGAAGCTTTCTTT. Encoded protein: CASSRDKFEAFF. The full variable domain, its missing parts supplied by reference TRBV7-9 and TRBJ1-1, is DTGVSQNPRHKITKRGQNVTFRCDPISEHNRLYWYRQTLGQGPEFLTYFQNEAQLEKSRLLSDRFSAERPKGSFSTLEIQRTEQGDSAMYLCASSRDKFEAFFGQGTRLTVV.

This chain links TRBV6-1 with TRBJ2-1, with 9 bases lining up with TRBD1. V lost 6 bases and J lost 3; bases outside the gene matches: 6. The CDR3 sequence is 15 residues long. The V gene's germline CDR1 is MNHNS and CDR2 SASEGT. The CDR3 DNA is TGTGCCAGCAGCGAACAGGGGGCTAACTACAATGAGCAGTTCTTC. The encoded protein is CASSEQGANYNEQFF.

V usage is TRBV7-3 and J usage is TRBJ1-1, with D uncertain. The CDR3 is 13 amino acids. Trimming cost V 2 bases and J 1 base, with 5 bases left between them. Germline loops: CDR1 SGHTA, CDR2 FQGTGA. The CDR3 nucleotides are TGTGCCAGCAGCTTAGGATCGAACACTGAAGCTTTCTTT. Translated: CASSLGSNTEAFF.

In DNA form, the CDR3 reads TGCGCCAGCAGTGACCCCGGGACCTCCGAGCAGTACTTC. Protein product: CASSDPGTSEQYF. The V gene is TRBV10-1, the J gene TRBJ2-7; either TRBD1 or TRBD2 may supply D (5 bases each). CDR3 length: 13 amino acids. V was trimmed by 3 bases and J by 6 bases, leaving 12 bases between them. From germline, CDR1 is WNHNN and CDR2 SYGVQD (reference sequence).

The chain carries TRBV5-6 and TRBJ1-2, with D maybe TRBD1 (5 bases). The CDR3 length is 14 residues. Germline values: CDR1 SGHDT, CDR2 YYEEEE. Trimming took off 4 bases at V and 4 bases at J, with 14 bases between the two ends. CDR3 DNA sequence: TGTGCCAGCAGCCCGGGACGGTTGTCCTATGGCTACACCTTC. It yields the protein CASSPGRLSYGYTF.

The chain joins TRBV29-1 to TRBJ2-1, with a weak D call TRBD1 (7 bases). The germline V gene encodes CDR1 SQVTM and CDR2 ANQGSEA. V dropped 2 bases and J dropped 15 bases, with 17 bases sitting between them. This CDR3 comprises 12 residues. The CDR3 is CSVETGDRVGFF. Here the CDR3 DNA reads TGCAGCGTTGAAACGGGAGACAGGGTAGGGTTCTTC.

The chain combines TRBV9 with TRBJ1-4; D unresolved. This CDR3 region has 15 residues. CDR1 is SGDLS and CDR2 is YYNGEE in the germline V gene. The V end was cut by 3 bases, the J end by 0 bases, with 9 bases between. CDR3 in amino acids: CASSATGATNEKLFF. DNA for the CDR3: TGTGCCAGCAGCGCCACGGGTGCAACTAATGAAAAACTGTTTTTT.

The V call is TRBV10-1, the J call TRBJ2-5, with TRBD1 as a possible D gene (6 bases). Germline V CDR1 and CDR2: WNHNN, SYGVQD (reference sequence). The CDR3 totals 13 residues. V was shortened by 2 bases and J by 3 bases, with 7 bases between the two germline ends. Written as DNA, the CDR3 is TGCGCCAGCAGTGAGAGGACAGAAGAGACCCAGTACTTC. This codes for CASSERTEETQYF.

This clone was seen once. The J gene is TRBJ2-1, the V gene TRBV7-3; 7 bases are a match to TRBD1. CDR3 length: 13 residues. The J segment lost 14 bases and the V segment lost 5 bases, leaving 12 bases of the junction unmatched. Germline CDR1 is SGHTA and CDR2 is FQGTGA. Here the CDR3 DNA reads TGTGCCAGCAGCACCAGGGACAGTGCGGTAAAGTTCTTC. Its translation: CASSTRDSAVKFF.

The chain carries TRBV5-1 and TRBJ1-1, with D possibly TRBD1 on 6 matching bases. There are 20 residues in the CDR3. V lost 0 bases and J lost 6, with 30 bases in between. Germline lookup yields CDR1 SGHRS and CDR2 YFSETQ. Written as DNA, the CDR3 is TGCGCCAGCAGCTTGGTCGGGAAGACAGGCCCCGGTTATGGGACCGCTGAAGCTTTCTTT. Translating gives CASSLVGKTGPGYGTAEAFF.

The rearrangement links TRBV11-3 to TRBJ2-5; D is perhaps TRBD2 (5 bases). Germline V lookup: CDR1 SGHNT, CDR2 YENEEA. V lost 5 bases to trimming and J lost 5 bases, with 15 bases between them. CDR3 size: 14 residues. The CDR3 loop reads CASSPTGEWETQYF. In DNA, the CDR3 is TGTGCCAGCAGCCCTACTGGGGAGTGGGAGACCCAGTACTTC.

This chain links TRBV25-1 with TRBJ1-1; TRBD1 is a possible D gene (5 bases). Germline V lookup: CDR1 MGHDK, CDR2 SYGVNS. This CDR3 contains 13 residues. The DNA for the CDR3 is TGTGTTCGGCCCAGGGTAAAGGGCACTGAAGCTTTCTTT. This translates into CVRPRVKGTEAFF. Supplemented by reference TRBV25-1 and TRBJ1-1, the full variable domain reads EADIYQTPRYLVIGTGKKITLECSQTMGHDKMYWYQQDPGMELHLIHYSYGVNSTEKGDLSSESTVSRIRTEHFPLTLESARPSHTSQYLCVRPRVKGTEAFFGQGTRLTVV.

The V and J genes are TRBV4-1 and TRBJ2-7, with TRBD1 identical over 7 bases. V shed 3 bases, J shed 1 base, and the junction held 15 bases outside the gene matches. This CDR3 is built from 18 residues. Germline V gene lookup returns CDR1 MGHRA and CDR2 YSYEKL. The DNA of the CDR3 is TGCGCCAGCAGCCAGCCCTCACCTTCCGGGACAGCATCCTACGAGCAGTACTTC. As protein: CASSQPSPSGTASYEQYF.

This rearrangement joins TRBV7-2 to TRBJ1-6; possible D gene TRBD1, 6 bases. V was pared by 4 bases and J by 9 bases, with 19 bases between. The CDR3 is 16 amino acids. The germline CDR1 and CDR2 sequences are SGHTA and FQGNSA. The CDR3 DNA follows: TGTGCCAGCAGCTCTGTACAGGGATGGCAGGGTTCACCCCTCCACTTT. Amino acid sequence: CASSSVQGWQGSPLHF.

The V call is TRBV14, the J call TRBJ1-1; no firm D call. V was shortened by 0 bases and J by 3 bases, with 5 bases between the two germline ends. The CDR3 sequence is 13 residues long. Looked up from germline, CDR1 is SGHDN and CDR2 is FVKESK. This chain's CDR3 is CASSQEEYTEAFF. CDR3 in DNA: TGTGCCAGCAGCCAAGAAGAATACACTGAAGCTTTCTTT.

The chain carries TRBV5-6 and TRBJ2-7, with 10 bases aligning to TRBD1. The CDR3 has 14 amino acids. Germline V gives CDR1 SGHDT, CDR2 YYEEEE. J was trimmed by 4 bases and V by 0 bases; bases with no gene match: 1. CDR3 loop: CASSLGTGGYEQYF. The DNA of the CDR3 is TGTGCCAGCAGCTTGGGGACAGGGGGGTACGAGCAGTACTTC.

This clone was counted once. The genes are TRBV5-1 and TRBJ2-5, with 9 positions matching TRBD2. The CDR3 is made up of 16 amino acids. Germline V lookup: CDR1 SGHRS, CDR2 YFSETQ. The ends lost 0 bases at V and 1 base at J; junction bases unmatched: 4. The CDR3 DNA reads TGCGCCAGCAGCTTGGAGCGAGCGGGGGGCCAAGAGACCCAGTACTTC. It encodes CASSLERAGGQETQYF.

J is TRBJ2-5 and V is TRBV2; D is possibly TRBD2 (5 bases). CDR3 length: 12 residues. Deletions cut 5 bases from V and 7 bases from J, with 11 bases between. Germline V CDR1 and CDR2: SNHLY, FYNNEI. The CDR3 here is CASSKAGGTQYF. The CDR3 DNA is TGTGCCAGCAGTAAGGCTGGAGGGACCCAGTACTTC. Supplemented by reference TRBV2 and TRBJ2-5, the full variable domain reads EPEVTQTPSHQVTQMGQEVILRCVPISNHLYFYWYRQILGQKVEFLVSFYNNEISEKSEIFDDQFSVERPDGSNFTLKIRSTKLEDSAMYFCASSKAGGTQYFGPGTRLLVL.

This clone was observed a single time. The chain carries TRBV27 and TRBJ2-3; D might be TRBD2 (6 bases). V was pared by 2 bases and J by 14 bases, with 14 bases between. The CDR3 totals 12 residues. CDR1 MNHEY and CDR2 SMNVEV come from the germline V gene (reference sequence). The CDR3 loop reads CASSLIGTPPYF. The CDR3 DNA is TGTGCCAGCAGTTTAATAGGGACTCCTCCGTATTTT.

CDR3 sequence: CASRQFPGLANEQFF. Here the CDR3 DNA reads TGCGCCAGCAGACAGTTCCCGGGACTAGCGAATGAGCAGTTCTTC. The chain uses TRBV4-1 and TRBJ2-1; 10 bases agree with TRBD2. V shed 6 bases, J shed 7 bases, and the junction held 9 bases outside the gene matches. CDR1 MGHRA and CDR2 YSYEKL come from the germline V gene. This CDR3 has 15 residues.

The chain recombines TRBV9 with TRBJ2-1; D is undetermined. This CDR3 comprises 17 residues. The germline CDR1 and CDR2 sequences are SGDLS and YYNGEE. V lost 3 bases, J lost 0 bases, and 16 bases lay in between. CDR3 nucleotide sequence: TGTGCCAGCAGCGATGGGAACAGACTGAGCTCCTACAATGAGCAGTTCTTC. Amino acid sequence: CASSDGNRLSSYNEQFF.

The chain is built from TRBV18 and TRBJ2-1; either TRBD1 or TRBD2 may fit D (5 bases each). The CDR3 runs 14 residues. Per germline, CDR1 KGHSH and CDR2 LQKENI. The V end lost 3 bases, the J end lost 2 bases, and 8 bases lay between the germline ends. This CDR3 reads CASSPPGPYNEQFF. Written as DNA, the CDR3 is TGTGCCAGCTCACCGCCGGGACCCTACAATGAGCAGTTCTTC.

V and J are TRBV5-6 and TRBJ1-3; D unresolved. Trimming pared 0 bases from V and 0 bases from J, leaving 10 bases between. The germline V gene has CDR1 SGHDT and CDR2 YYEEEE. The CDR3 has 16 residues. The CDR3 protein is CASSLAMENSGNTIYF. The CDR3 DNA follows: TGTGCCAGCAGCTTGGCCATGGAAAACTCTGGAAACACCATATATTTT.

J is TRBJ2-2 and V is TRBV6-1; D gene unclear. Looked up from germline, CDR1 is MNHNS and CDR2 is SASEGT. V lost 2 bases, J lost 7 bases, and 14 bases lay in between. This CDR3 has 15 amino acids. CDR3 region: CASSESGLWGGELFF. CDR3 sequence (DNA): TGTGCCAGCAGTGAAAGTGGGTTATGGGGCGGGGAGCTGTTTTTT.